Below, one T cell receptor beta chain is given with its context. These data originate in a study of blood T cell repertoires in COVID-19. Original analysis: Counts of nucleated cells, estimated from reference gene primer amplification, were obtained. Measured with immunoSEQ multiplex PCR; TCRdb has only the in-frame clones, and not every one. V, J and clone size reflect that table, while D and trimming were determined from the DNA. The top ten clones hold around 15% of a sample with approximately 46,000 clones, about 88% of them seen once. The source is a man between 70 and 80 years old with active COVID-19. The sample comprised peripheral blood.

Written as DNA, the CDR3 is TGCGCCAGCAGCTTATCCCTGGACAGGCTGAATAGCAATCAGCCCCAGCATTTT. This codes for CASSLSLDRLNSNQPQHF. This sequence joins TRBV4-1 and TRBJ1-5, with 7 bases that match TRBD1. The CDR3 spans 18 residues. Germline values: CDR1 MGHRA, CDR2 YSYEKL. Trimming took 5 bases from V and 0 from J; bases not matched to a gene: 13.